This paragraph reports one T cell receptor beta chain. These data are taken from a study of blood T cell repertoires in COVID-19. Study-wide context: Italy, Spain and the United States were the sources of the convalescent and acute COVID-19 samples. In each case, the material was cDNA or gDNA derived from T cells, B-cell-depleted T cells, or PBMCs.

Per the authors' pipeline: Reference gene primer amplification gave nucleated cell count estimates. TCRdb keeps only in-frame clones here, not all; method: immunoSEQ multiplex PCR. That table furnishes V, J and clone size, whereas the DNA furnished D and trimming. This table has a few hundred thousand clones, roughly 89% appearing once. The CDR3 contains 14 residues. V shed 3 bases and J shed 15 bases, with 18 bases lying between them. Germline V gives CDR1 WSHSY, CDR2 SAAADI. Cohorts were assigned according to the clinical history that participants reported. This TCR came from a man between 18 and 35 years old with acute COVID-19. The V call is TRBV10-2, the J call TRBJ1-6; TRBD1 might be the D (5 bases). The sample taken for sequencing was PBMCs or T cells enriched from blood (not recorded which). DNA for the CDR3: TGCGCCAGCAGTGATGGGACTGACCGTAATTTCCTCCACTTT. Amino acids: CASSDGTDRNFLHF.